Here is one T cell receptor (beta chain) with its context. This clone was counted only a few times. Its antigen is currently not known. Per-base quality was not reported, and no clone a single base away is much larger than it. The data were taken from a study of cytomegalovirus exposure and HLA in healthy donors (dated by TCRdb to 2015 to 2018). At the level of the whole study: An earlier analysis of 550 to 700 of the donors reported 276 Gb of sequence data and 117 million unique TCR beta sequences from 150 million to 200 million T cells. An early release that covered 500 to 800 HLA-typed donors contained approximately 300 gigabases of sequencing data and some 87 million unique TCR sequences. Of the approximately 400 genotyped donors, 65% to 90% fell in the genetic ancestry cluster associated with self-reported Caucasian donors. The study aimed to test whether signatures of past pathogen exposure could be identified by cataloging public T cell receptors. The study used immunosequencing to profile the T cell repertoires of hundreds of subjects and linked those repertoires to cytomegalovirus serostatus. A separate validation cohort of about 110 different subjects was used in addition to the 666-subject first cohort. The study combined high-throughput TCR immunosequencing, statistical association of individual TCRs with disease status, and machine learning to predict cytomegalovirus infection status. In a later analysis, previously published TCR beta repertoires from some 640 donors were re-analyzed and high-resolution HLA genotyping was added so that TCR occurrence patterns could be studied. Rather than using new phenotypic data, the later analysis identified candidate immune exposures from TCR beta sequences and from how often those sequences occurred across donors. In an earlier analysis of 587 of the donors, high-throughput TCR beta sequencing was used to judge whether each TCR beta V gene segment behaved as functional or pseudogenic. Donor age, sex, ethnicity and CMV serostatus were collected together with the repertoire data. Genome-wide SNP genotypes for about 65% of the roughly 670 donors were used in a later genetic analysis, which treated that subset as a discovery cohort. All discovery cohort repertoires had been generated on a single sequencing platform. HLA typing included class I and class II loci at four-digit resolution. The number of typed donors differed by locus: roughly 620-630 for A, B, C, DRB1 and DQB1; approximately 520 for DQA1; about 600 for DPA1; and about 470 for DPB1. About five DR-DQ haplotypes were treated as single units for association and clustering because of strong linkage in the cohort. Among about 390 genotyped donors of the cohort, an average of around 240,000 unique TCR beta nucleotide sequences were sequenced per donor, roughly 20% of them non-productive.

The CDR3, from cysteine to phenylalanine, totals 13 residues. Of all the DNA, just the CDR3 is kept, 39 bases in frame from base 1. According to the germline V gene, CDR1 reads MDHEN and CDR2 reads SYDVKM. V was cut back by 8 bases and J by 5 bases, leaving a gap of 15 bases between them. What the study reported, not specific to this receptor: Broadly in line with IMGT annotations, most TCR beta V segments showed up in productive rearrangements about 87% or about 30% of the time in an earlier analysis of under 700 of the donors. Specific HLA alleles were associated with roughly 17,000 TCR beta sequences at a false discovery rate of 0.05 in a later analysis. In this cohort, only TCR beta chains were sequenced, and detectable features were limited by the absence of alpha or paired-chain data. The authors suggested that the approach could potentially be generalized to other disease states and immunological phenotypes. In a later analysis, several top co-occurrence clusters were reported to appear linked to parvovirus B19, influenza, CMV and Epstein-Barr virus. Some IMGT-functional V segments, including TRBV6-2 and TRBV6-3, could not be told apart with the 87-base-pair reads, so those segments were excluded. The presence/absence analyses assumed that sequencing depth was roughly uniform across donors, and that assumption may not be true. Most TCR sequences were observed very rarely across donors, whereas some public TCRs were present in many individuals. In a later genetic analysis, a missense DCLRE1C variant was associated with V-gene and J-gene trimming of TCR beta chains, and the association was replicated in an independent cohort. A total of around 150 TCR beta chains were listed by the study as associated with cytomegalovirus. According to a later genetic analysis, donors in an Asian-associated ancestry cluster had fewer N-insertions in productive TCRs than the approximately 610-donor mean. Strong co-occurrence of HLA alleles, especially DR and DQ, made assigning TCR associations to individual alleles difficult. Seventeen rarely observed V segments, including chromosome 9 orphons, were excluded from the earlier analysis of about 610 of the donors because counts were too low. The only immune exposure information available for the cohort was CMV serostatus. According to a later analysis, TCR association rates differed among HLA loci, with DRB1 alleles showing the most associated TCRs and HLA-C alleles showing the fewest. Cytomegalovirus status was reported to be diagnosed by the classifier with high specificity and sensitivity in both the original and validation cohorts. Because some donors lacked HLA typing at each locus, the association tests relied only on the typed subset. In vitro tests confirmed that a few of the cytomegalovirus-associated TCR beta chains recognize cytomegalovirus antigens. Compared with equally common non-associated chains, HLA-associated TCR beta chains in a later analysis were more clonally expanded and had lower generation probabilities. Linkage disequilibrium might explain the correlated functional status among segregating V segments, but an unknown experimental factor could not be ruled out. The sequencing pipeline was judged likely to have produced a cluster of highly shared sequence variants as a technical artifact. In a later analysis, most CMV-associated TCR beta chains were found to appear HLA-restricted, with HLA associations seemingly driven largely by CMV exposure. A further reported finding was that TCR beta sequences accurately predicted the HLA-A and HLA-B alleles for most subjects in the first cohort.

The cohort comprised fewer than 750 healthy bone marrow donors. Cohort members were all nominally healthy when sampled, although unrecorded immune exposures were likely present. The donor was CMV seronegative and belonged to the group of 352 seronegative cohort members. A peripheral blood sample was collected from each donor, and TCR beta sequencing was performed on peripheral blood mononuclear cells. The Qiagen DNeasy Blood Extraction Kit was used to extract genomic DNA from the blood cell samples. Receptors were amplified or captured by the immunoSEQ multiplex PCR assay. For the multiplex PCR, a mixture combining 60 forward primers for TCR Vbeta segments and 13 reverse primers for TCR Jbeta segments was used. A multiplex PCR assay on genomic DNA amplified the CDR3 region of rearranged TCR beta genes. The Illumina HiSeq System was used to sequence the amplified TCR beta libraries as 87-base-pair reads. The paper's processing steps were these. A later analysis tallied roughly 80 million unique TCR beta chains across the 700 or so repertoires, and approximately 11 million of those chains were shared by two or more donors. Raw reads were error-corrected and collapsed into unique sequences by a nearest-neighbor algorithm in which closely related sequences were merged to remove PCR and sequencing errors. V, D and J gene segments were assigned by aligning CDR3 sequences to IMGT reference sequences. For a sequence to be retained, a match of at least six nucleotides to both a V gene segment and a J gene segment was required. Rearrangements were classified as productive when the CDR3 lacked stop codons and remained in frame with V and J, and all other rearrangements were classified as non-productive. CDR3 was defined by IMGT convention, running from the second conserved V-encoded cysteine to the conserved J-encoded phenylalanine. The earlier analysis of 587 of the donors excluded any sequence lacking an unambiguous match to a single V gene segment. In an earlier analysis of approximately 500 of the donors, a V segment was called functional when productive rearrangements were above 56.7%, and segregating when the standard deviation between donors exceeded 5%. A statistical classification framework was built for diagnosing cytomegalovirus status from the catalog of TCR beta chain sequences. In a later analysis, TCR nucleotide sequences were compared against IMGT/GENE-DB human TR gene sequences so that V and J genes could be assigned. Using the TCRdist pipeline, a later analysis assigned CDR3 sequences along with most-parsimonious VDJ recombination scenarios. In a later analysis, every TCR beta chain was defined by the combination of its CDR3 amino acid sequence and its V-gene family, and reads without a unique V-gene family were dropped. To address suspected cross-contamination and a sequencing artifact, a later analysis removed a few hundred highly shared, low-generation-probability nucleotide sequences. In a later analysis, a clonal expansion index was calculated for each public chain from normalized within-repertoire ranks of inferred template counts. Generation probabilities in a later analysis came from a VDJ recombination model fitted to out-of-frame rearrangements, and those results were checked against IGoR. Hypergeometric tests were used in a later analysis to score TCR-TCR, TCR-HLA and TCR-CMV co-occurrence, with a repertoire-size bias correction applied to the TCR pairs. In a later analysis, false discovery rates were estimated by permuting HLA or CMV assignments 20 times. A later analysis grouped co-occurring TCRs with DBSCAN, adding TCRdist sequence similarity when clustering within HLA-allele-positive subsets. Repertoires with fewer than 30,000 or more than 120,000 public chains, plus five repertoires with anomalous nucleotide sharing, were excluded from co-occurrence clustering. The table was pulled from immuneACCESS by TCRdb, which kept in-frame rearrangements only. Such tables lose some clones; where checked, under half of the loss comes from unresolved V genes, and the rest has no known cause. V, J and clone size derive from that table, while D and trimming were established from the DNA sequence. The sample records about 43,000 clones, roughly half of which are singletons. Together, the top ten hold roughly 5.6% of the sample.

Sample: PBMCs. The V and J genes are TRBV28 and TRBJ2-5, with no reliable assignment of the D segment. The receptor was derived from a man aged 55 to 69 in good health and CMV-seronegative. The CDR3 region: CASASAVRETQYF. The DNA sequence follows: TGTGCCAGCGCGTCTGCGGTGCGGGAGACCCAGTACTTC.